This T cell receptor (beta chain) was identified in a study of T cell responses to AZD1222 COVID-19 vaccine. The J segment lost 5 bases and the V segment lost 3 bases, leaving 3 bases of the junction unmatched. The CDR3 is made up of 14 amino acids. Germline assignment: CDR1 MGHDK and CDR2 SYGVNS. Concerning this clone: Its antigen remains unidentified.

Regarding the study as a whole: Breadth and depth of Spike-specific TCRs rose after two AZD1222 doses. Donors in the cohort were predominantly white British and more often female, and clonal diversity was possibly underestimated. No day 14 peak samples; only post-peak repertoires were characterized.

Profiling relied on immunoSEQ multiplex PCR, and the TCRdb table lists in-frame clones only, not all of them. This table has about 86,000 clones, approximately 80% appearing once. This chain joins TRBV25-1 and TRBJ1-3, with 8 bases identical to TRBD1. The sample was peripheral blood, taken on day 0 of AZD1222 vaccination. This clonotype was obtained from an adult in good health. The CDR3 is CASSDWTGRNTIYF. Written as DNA, the CDR3 is TGTGCCAGCAGTGATTGGACAGGGAGAAACACCATATATTTT.